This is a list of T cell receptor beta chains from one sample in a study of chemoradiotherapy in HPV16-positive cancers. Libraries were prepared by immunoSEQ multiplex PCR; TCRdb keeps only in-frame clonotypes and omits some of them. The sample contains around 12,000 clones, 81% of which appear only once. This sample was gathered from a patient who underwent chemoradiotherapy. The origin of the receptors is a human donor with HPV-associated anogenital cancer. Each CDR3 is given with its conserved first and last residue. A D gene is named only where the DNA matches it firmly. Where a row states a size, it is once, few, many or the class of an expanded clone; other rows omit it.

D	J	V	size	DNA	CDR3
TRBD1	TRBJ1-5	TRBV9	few	TGTGCCAGCAGCGTAGTTAAGGAAGAGACAGGGTCTAATCAGCCCCAGCATTTT	CASSVVKEETGSNQPQHF
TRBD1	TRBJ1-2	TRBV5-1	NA	TGCGCCAGCAGCGCAGGGGGGGGCGGAAGCTACACCTTC	CASSAGGGGSYTF
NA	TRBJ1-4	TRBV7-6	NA	TGTGCCAGCAGCTTGCGCCCTACTAATGAAAAACTGTTTTTT	CASSLRPTNEKLFF
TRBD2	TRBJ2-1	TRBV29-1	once	TGCAGCGCTAGCGGGGGGGCCGGCGATGAGCAGTTCTTC	CSASGGAGDEQFF
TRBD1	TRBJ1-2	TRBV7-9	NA	TGTGCCAGCAGCTTCGCGACAGGGTTTAACTATGGCTACACCTTC	CASSFATGFNYGYTF
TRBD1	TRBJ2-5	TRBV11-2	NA	TGTGCCAGCAGCCCCACAGGGGGCTATTATGTAGAGACCCAGTACTTC	CASSPTGGYYVETQYF
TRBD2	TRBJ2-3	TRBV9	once	TGTGCCAGCAGCGCCAGAGGGCGGGGGGAAGGGGAAGATACGCAGTATTTT	CASSARGRGEGEDTQYF
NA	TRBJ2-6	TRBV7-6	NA	TGTGCCAGCAGCCCCGGTAGCTCTGGGGCCAACGTCCTGACTTTC	CASSPGSSGANVLTF
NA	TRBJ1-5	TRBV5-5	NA	TGTGCCAGCAGCTTCAGTACTAGCAATCAGCCCCAGCATTTT	CASSFSTSNQPQHF
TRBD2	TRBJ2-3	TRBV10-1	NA	TGCGCCAGCGCCCCCGGGACTAGCTCCAAACTTAGCACAGATACGCAGTATTTT	CASAPGTSSKLSTDTQYF
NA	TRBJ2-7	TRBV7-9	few	TGTGCCAGCAGCTTATCCGATCCCTACGAGCAGTACTTC	CASSLSDPYEQYF
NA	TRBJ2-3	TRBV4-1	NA	TGCGCCAGCAGCCTCACGGAGGGAGCAGATACGCAGTATTTT	CASSLTEGADTQYF
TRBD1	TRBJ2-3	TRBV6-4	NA	TGTGCCAGCAGTGACGGACAGGGGGCAGATACGCAGTATTTT	CASSDGQGADTQYF
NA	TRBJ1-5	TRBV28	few	TGTGCCAGCCAGAATTTAAAAGGGGACTGGAGCAATCAGCCCCAGCATTTT	CASQNLKGDWSNQPQHF
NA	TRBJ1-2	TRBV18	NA	TGTGCCAGCTCACCCGGTGGGAACTATGGCTACACCTTC	CASSPGGNYGYTF
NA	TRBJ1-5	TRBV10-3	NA	TGTGCCATCAGTGTTCTTGGAGCTAATCAGCCCCAGCATTTT	CAISVLGANQPQHF
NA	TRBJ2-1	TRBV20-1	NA	TGCAGTGCTTTCAGGGTGGGGCAGTTCTTC	CSAFRVGQFF
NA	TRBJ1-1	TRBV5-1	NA	TGCGCCAGCAGCCTTGGGTTCACCAGGGAGAGGACTGAAGCTTTCTTT	CASSLGFTRERTEAFF
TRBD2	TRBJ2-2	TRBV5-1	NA	TGCGCCAGCAGGCCGAATAGCGGGGGCCGGACCGGGGAGCTGTTTTTT	CASRPNSGGRTGELFF
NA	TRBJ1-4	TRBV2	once	TGTGCCAGCAGTCACCTACACTGGGGTGAAAAACTGTTTTTT	CASSHLHWGEKLFF
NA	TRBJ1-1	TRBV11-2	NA	TGTGCCAGCAGCTTAGTTACGCCTGAAGCTTTCTTT	CASSLVTPEAFF
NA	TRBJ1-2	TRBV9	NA	TGTGCCAGCAGCGCCCGGGACTTTAACTATGGCTACACCTTC	CASSARDFNYGYTF
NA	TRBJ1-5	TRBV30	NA	TGTGCCTGGAGTGTATATAATCAGCCCCAGCATTTT	CAWSVYNQPQHF
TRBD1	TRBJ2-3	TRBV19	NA	TGTGCCAGTACGGACAGGGCCAGCACAGATACGCAGTATTTT	CASTDRASTDTQYF
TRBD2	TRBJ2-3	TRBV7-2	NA	TGTGCCAGCAGCTTAAGAGTAGCGGGGGCAGGAGGTACGCAGTATTTT	CASSLRVAGAGGTQYF
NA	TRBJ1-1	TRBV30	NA	TGTGCCTGGACAGGGTATGCTGAAGCTTTCTTT	CAWTGYAEAFF
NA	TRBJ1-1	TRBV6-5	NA	TGTGCCAGCAGTTACTTTACTGAAGCTTTCTTT	CASSYFTEAFF
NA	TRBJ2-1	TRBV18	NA	TGTGCCAGCTCACACCCTACGGGGGATACTTACAATGAGCAGTTCTTC	CASSHPTGDTYNEQFF
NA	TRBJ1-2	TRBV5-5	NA	TGTGCCAGCAGACCCGAGCCTTACTTGCCTAACTATGGCTACACCTTC	CASRPEPYLPNYGYTF
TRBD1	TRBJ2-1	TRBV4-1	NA	TGCGCCAGCAGCTCCTCACAGGGGGCGGGGGTCGTGCAGTTCTTC	CASSSSQGAGVVQFF
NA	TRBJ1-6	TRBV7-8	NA	TGTGCCAGCAGCCCCGGAGGGGTTTCACCCCTCCACTTT	CASSPGGVSPLHF